Only one count was recorded for the clone carrying this T cell receptor (beta chain). Its specificity is not known. At the DNA level, this CDR3 is encoded by other sequences in the same sample as well. Only in-frame clones appear in the TCRdb table, and some are missing; sequencing was by immunoSEQ multiplex PCR. This sample has fewer than 85,000 clones, with around 87% found just once. This entry comes from a study of T cell responses to AZD1222 COVID-19 vaccine. Study findings and constraints: Baseline testing showed seropositivity in only a handful of AZD1222 recipients.

This CDR3 is built from 14 residues. The V gene lost 7 bases and the J gene lost 1 base, with 14 bases spanning the gap. Germline CDR1 reads SNHLY; CDR2 reads FYNNEI. The sequences come from peripheral blood, collected on day 0 of AZD1222 vaccination. The clonotype was recovered from an adult in good health. This chain connects TRBV2 to TRBJ2-7; D perhaps matches TRBD1 (6 bases). The CDR3 is CASTPGGGSYEQYF. CDR3 in DNA: TGTGCCAGCACTCCTGGGGGCGGTTCCTACGAGCAGTACTTC.